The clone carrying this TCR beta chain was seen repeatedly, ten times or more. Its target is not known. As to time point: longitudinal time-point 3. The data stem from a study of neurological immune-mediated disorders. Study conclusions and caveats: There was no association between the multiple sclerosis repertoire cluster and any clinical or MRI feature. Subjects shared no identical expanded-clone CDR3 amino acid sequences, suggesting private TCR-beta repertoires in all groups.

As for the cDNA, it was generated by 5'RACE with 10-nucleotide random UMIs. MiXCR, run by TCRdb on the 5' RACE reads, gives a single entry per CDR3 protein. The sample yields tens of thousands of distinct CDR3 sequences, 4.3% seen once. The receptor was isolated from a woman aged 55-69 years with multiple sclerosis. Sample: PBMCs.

The CDR3 loop reads CASSGRGGAAYEQYF. CDR3 bases: TGTGCCAGCAGCGGGCGGGGGGGGGCCGCCTACGAGCAGTACTTC. The rearrangement joins TRBV7-2 to TRBJ2-7, with 9 nucleotides matching TRBD2. This CDR3 comprises 15 residues. The J segment lost 2 bases and the V segment lost 5 bases, leaving 7 bases of the junction unmatched. The germline V gene has CDR1 SGHTA and CDR2 FQGNSA.